This T cell receptor beta chain appears in the sequencing data of a study of T cell repertoires in cytomegalovirus infection. This clonotype was counted between two and nine times. Trimming removed 0 bases from V and 4 bases from J; junction bases left unmatched: 2. CDR1 is DFQATT, CDR2 SNEGSKA, per germline (reference sequence). CDR3 length: 13 amino acids. TCRdb re-called the reads with MiXCR, one entry per CDR3 protein. The sample lists some 180,000 distinct CDR3 sequences; about a sixth were seen once. The V and J genes are TRBV20-1 and TRBJ2-7; 8 bases are shared with TRBD1. Sequences were obtained from CD8+ T cells from PBMCs. This clonotype was sampled from a human donor in good health (CMV status not recorded). Some clones in this sample may be carry-over from other donors' samples. The CDR3, as DNA: TGCAGTGCTAGAGATCGGACAGGGTACGAGCAGTACTTC. It specifies CSARDRTGYEQYF.